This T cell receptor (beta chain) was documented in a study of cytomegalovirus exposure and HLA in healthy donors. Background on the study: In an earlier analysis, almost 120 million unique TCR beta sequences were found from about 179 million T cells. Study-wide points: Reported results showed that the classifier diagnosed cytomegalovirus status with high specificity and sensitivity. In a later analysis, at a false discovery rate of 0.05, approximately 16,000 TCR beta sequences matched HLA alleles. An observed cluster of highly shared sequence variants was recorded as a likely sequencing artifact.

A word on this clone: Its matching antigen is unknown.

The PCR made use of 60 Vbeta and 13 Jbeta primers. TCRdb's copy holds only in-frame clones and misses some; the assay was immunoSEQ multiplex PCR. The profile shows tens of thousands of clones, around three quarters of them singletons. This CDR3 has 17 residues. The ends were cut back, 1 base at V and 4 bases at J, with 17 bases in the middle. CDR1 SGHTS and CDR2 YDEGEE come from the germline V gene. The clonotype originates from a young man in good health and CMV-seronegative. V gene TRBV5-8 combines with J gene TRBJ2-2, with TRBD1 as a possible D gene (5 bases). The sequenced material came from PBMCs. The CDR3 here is CASSLILRRGITGELFF. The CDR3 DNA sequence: TGTGCCAGCAGCTTGATTCTCCGAAGGGGAATCACCGGGGAGCTGTTTTTT.